This T cell receptor (beta chain) was captured by sequencing in a study of CD8 T cells in Susac syndrome. CD8+ and CD4+ T cells from blood underwent TCR beta sequencing, which was carried out in a high-throughput format. The multiple sclerosis control group was made up of treatment-naive patients with stable or active relapsing-remitting disease. Comments on this clonotype: The antigen is not known.

Overall study results and limits: The study recognized that the number of individuals in its TCR sequencing and HLA analysis was relatively small.

The CDR3 is 12 residues long. V was cut by 3 bases and J by 5 bases, with 11 bases left in between. Germline-derived CDR1 and CDR2 are DFQATT and SNEGSKA (reference sequence). Random hexamers were used to reverse transcribe about 0.5 to 1 ug of RNA. Across 54 Vbeta and 13 Jbeta, immunoSEQ multiplex PCR amplified TCR beta CDR3. One entry per CDR3 protein results from TCRdb running MiXCR on the immunoSEQ multiplex PCR reads. The sample consists of 230,000 or so distinct CDR3 sequences, 95% of them appearing once. The genes are TRBV20-1 and TRBJ2-7; D call uncertain. The clonotype originates from a human donor with multiple sclerosis. Specimen: CD4+ T cells from PBMCs. In nucleotides, the CDR3 is TGCAGTGCTAGTGGCGGAAGGAACGAGCAGTACTTC. Protein: CSASGGRNEQYF.